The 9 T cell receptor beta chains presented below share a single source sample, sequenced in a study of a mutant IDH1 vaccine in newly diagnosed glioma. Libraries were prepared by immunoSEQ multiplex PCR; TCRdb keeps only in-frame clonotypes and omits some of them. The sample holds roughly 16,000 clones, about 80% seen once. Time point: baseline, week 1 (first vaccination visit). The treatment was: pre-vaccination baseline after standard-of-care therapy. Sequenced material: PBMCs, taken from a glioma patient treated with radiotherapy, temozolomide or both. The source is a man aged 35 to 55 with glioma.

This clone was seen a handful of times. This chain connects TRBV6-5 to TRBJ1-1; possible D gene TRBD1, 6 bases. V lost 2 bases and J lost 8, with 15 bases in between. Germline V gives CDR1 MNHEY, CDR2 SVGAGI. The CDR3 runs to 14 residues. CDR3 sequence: CASSYQSRGGEAFF. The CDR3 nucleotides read TGTGCCAGCAGTTACCAATCCAGGGGAGGGGAAGCTTTCTTT.

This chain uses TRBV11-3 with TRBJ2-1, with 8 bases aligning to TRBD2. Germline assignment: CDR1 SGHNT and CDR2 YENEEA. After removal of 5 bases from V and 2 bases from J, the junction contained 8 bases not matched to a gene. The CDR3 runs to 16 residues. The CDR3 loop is CASSLRGAGAYNEQFF. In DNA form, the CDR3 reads TGTGCCAGCAGCCTCCGGGGAGCGGGAGCCTACAATGAGCAGTTCTTC.

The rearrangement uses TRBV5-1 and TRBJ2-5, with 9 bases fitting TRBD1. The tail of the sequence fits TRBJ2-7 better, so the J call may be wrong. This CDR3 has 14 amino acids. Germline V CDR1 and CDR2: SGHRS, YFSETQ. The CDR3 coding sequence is TGCGCCAGCAGCACGCCGGGACAGGGCTACGAGCAGTACTTC. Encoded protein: CASSTPGQGYEQYF.

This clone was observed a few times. This chain's CDR3 is CASSISDRGSNEQFF. The CDR3 bases are TGTGCCAGCAGCATCTCGGACAGGGGAAGCAATGAGCAGTTCTTC. The J gene is TRBJ2-1, the V gene TRBV7-9, with 9 positions matching TRBD1. Germline-derived CDR1 and CDR2 are SEHNR and FQNEAQ (reference sequence). Trimming cost V 5 bases and J 6 bases; bases outside gene matches: 8. The CDR3 has 15 residues.

The CDR3 sequence: CASRDAGGTPYEQYF. The DNA for the CDR3 is TGCGCCAGCAGAGACGCGGGAGGCACACCCTACGAGCAGTACTTC. The genes are TRBV10-2 and TRBJ2-7, with 8 bases fitting TRBD2. Germline V gene sequence: CDR1 WSHSY, CDR2 SAAADI. CDR3 length: 15 amino acids. Losses at the gene ends were 6 bases for V and 2 bases for J; bases not matched to a gene: 9.

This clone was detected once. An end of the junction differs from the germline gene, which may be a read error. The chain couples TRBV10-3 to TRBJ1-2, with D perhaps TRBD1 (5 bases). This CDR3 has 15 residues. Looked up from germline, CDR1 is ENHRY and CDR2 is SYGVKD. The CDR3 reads CASSRGPSVGYGYTF. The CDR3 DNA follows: TGTGCCAGCAGTAGGGGACCGTCCGTGGGGTATGGCTACACCTTC.

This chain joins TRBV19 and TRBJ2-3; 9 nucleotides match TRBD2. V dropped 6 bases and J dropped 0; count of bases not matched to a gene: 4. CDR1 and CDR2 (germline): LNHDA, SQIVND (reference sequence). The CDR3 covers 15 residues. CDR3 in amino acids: CASREAGGSTDTQYF. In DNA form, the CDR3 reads TGTGCCAGTAGGGAGGCGGGGGGGAGCACAGATACGCAGTATTTT.

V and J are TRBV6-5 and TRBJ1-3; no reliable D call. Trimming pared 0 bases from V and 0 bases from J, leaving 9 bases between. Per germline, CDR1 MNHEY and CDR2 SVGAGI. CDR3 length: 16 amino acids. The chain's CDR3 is CASSYSRGNSGNTIYF. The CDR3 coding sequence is TGTGCCAGCAGTTACTCGAGAGGGAACTCTGGAAACACCATATATTTT.

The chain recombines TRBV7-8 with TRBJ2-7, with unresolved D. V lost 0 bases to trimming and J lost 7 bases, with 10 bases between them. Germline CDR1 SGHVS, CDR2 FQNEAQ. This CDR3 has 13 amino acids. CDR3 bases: TGTGCCAGCAGCTTAGCCCCGGACGGAGAGCAGTACGTC. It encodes CASSLAPDGEQYV.